The source of this T cell receptor (beta chain) is a study of T-cell memory formation after mild COVID-19. Study information: Clusters were largely donor specific. Study-level results: Most CD4+ clones that shrank were in CM and EM, while CD8+ ones turned up in EMRA.

Barcoded TCR alpha and TCR beta cDNA libraries with UMIs came from 5'RACE using constant-segment primers. TCRdb redid the calling of the 5' RACE reads with MiXCR, one entry per CDR3 protein. The sample records about 350,000 distinct CDR3 sequences, around 27% being singletons. The CDR3 length is 16 residues. Germline values: CDR1 SGHRS, CDR2 YFSETQ. V lost 0 bases to trimming and J lost 3 bases; unmatched junction nucleotides: 8. Regarding this clonotype: The antigen is not known.

V gene TRBV5-1 combines with J gene TRBJ1-1; 7 bases line up with TRBD1. This sequence originates from an adult woman who had mild COVID-19 (a few samples of this study predate the infection). Cell type and time point are not known. Sequencing was done on a sample of PBMCs or a T cell subset sorted from them (not recorded which). CDR3 in DNA: TGCGCCAGCAGCTTGGGGGGAACAGGGGTTGACACTGAAGCTTTCTTT. Its translation: CASSLGGTGVDTEAFF. The whole variable domain, filled in from reference TRBV5-1 and TRBJ1-1, reads KAGVTQTPRYLIKTRGQQVTLSCSPISGHRSVSWYQQTPGQGLQFLFEYFSETQRNKGNFPGRFSGRQFSNSRSEMNVSTLELGDSALYLCASSLGGTGVDTEAFFGQGTRLTVV.